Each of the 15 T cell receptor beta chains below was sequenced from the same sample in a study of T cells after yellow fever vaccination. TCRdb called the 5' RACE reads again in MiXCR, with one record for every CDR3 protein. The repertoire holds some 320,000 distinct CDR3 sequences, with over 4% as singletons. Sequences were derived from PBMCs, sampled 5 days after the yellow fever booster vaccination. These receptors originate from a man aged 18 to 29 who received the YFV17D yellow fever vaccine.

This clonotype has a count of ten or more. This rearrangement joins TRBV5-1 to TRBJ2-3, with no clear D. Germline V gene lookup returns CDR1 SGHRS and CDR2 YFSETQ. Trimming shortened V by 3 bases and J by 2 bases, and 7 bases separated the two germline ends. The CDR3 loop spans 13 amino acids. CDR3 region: CASSSPTTDTQYF. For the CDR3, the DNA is TGCGCCAGCAGCTCCCCTACCACAGATACGCAGTATTTT.

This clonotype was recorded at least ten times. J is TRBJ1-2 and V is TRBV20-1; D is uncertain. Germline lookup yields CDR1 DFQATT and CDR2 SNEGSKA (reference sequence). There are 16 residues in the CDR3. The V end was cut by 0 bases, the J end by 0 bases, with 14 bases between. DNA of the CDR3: TGCAGTGCTAGAGATCCCCGAGGGCTATCTAACTATGGCTACACCTTC. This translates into CSARDPRGLSNYGYTF.

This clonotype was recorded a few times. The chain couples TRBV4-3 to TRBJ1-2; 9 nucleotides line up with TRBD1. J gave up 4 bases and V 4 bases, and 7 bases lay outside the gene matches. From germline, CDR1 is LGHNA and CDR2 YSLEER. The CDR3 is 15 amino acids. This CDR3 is CASSREDRGLYGYTF. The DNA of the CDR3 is TGCGCCAGCAGCCGAGAGGACAGGGGCCTCTATGGCTACACCTTC.

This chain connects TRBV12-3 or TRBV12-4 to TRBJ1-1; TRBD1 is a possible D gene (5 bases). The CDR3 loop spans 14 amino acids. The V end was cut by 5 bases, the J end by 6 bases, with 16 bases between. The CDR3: CASSKGIVTAEAFF. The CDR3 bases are TGTGCCAGCAGTAAGGGGATAGTCACAGCTGAAGCTTTCTTT.

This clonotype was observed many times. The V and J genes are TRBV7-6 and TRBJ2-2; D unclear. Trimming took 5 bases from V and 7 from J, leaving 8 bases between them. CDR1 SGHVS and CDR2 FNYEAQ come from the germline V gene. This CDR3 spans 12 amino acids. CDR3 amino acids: CASSPFIGELFF. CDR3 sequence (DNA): TGTGCCAGCAGCCCCTTTATCGGGGAGCTGTTTTTT.

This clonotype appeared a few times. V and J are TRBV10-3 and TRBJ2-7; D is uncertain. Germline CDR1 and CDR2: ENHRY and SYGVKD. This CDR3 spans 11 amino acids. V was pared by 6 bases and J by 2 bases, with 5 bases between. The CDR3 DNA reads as TGTGCCATCAGGGGGACCTACGAGCAGTACTTC. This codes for CAIRGTYEQYF.

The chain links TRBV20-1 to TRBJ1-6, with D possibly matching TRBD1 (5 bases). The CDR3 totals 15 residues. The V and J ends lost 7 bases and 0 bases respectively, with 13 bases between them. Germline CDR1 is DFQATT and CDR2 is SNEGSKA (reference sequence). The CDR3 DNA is TGCAGTGATACACAGGAAAGCTCCTATAATTCACCCCTCCACTTT. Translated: CSDTQESSYNSPLHF.

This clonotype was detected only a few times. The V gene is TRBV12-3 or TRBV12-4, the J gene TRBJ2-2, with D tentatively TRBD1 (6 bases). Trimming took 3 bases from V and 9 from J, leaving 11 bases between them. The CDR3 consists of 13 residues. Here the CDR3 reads CASSFNRDRELFF. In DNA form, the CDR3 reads TGTGCCAGCAGTTTTAACAGGGACCGGGAGCTGTTTTTT.

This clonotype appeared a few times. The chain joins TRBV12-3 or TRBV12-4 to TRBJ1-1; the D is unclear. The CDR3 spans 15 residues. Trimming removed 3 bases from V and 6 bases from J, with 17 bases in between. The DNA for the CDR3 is TGTGCCAGCAGTTTCTTCGCAGGTCGGGTGGCTGAAGCTTTCTTT. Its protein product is CASSFFAGRVAEAFF.

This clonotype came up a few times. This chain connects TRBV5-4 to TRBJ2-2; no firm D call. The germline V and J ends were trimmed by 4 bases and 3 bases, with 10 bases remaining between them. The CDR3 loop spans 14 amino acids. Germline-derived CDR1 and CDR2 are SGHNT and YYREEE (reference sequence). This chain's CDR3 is CASSPEPYTGELFF. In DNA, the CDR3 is TGTGCCAGCAGCCCAGAACCATACACCGGGGAGCTGTTTTTT.

The DNA of the CDR3 is TGTGCCAGCAGCCCCGGCAAAACTTACGAGCAGTACTTC. Translation gives CASSPGKTYEQYF. The chain uses TRBV5-5 and TRBJ2-7; D not certain. This CDR3 comprises 13 residues. Germline CDR1 SGHKS, CDR2 YYEKEE (reference sequence). Deletions cut 4 bases from V and 4 bases from J, with 12 bases between.

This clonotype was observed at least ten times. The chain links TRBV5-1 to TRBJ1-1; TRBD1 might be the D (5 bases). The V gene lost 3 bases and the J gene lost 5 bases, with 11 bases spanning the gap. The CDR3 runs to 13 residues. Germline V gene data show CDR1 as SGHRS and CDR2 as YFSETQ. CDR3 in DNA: TGCGCCAGCAGCTCAGGGCTGGGGACTGAAGCTTTCTTT. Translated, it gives CASSSGLGTEAFF.

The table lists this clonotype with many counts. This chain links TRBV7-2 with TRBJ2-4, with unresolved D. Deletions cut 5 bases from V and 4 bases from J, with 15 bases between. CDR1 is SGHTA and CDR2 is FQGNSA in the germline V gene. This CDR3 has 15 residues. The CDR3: CASSRGETWKNIQYF. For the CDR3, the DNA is TGTGCCAGCAGCCGTGGTGAGACTTGGAAAAACATTCAGTACTTC.

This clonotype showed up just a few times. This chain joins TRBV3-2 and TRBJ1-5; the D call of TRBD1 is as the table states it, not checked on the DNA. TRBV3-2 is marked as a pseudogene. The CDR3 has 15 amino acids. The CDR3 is CASSQGQYSNQPQHF. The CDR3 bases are TGTGCCAGCAGCCAAGGACAGTATAGCAATCAGCCCCAGCATTTT.

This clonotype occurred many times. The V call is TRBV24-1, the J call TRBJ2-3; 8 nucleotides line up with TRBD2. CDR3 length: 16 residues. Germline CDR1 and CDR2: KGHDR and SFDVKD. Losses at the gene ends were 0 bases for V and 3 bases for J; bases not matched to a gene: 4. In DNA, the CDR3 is TGTGCCACCAGTGATTTGCGGCGGGGGGTTACAGATACGCAGTATTTT. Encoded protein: CATSDLRRGVTDTQYF.